These T cell receptor beta chains were read from a single sample in a study of neurological immune-mediated disorders. From the 5' RACE reads, TCRdb called clonotypes with MiXCR, one entry per CDR3 protein. This table holds about 24,000 distinct CDR3 sequences, roughly 12% found once. The sequenced sample was PBMCs. Source of these receptors: a woman aged 35 to 49 with HTLV-1-associated myelopathy (HAM/TSP). The conserved cysteine and the conserved F or W are not part of the CDR3 here. The D gene is left open where the match is weak.

>-|TRBV20-1|TRBJ2-5|12
SARDLALQETQY
>TRBD1|TRBV12-3/TRBV12-4|TRBJ2-7|13
ASSLRAGTGLEQY
>-|TRBV14|TRBJ1-2|13
ASSPSGGRIYGYT
>TRBD2|TRBV10-2|TRBJ2-1|13
ASSDPSGGYNEQF
>TRBD2|TRBV9|TRBJ2-3|12
ASSVRGGTDTQY
>TRBD1|TRBV7-3|TRBJ1-2|13
ASSLTGEGGYGYT
>-|TRBV27|TRBJ1-2|13
ASSSHPGGDYGYT
>-|TRBV10-3|TRBJ1-1|9
AISHRDEAF
>-|TRBV20-1|TRBJ1-3|12
SASPPGDLNTIY
>-|TRBV5-1|TRBJ2-7|11
ASTAGSTYEQY
>-|TRBV5-6|TRBJ2-3|10
ASSYGADTQY
>-|TRBV2|TRBJ2-3|12
ASTGGAWTDTQY
>TRBD2|TRBV11-2|TRBJ2-1|14
ASSGRTSGGGNEQF
>-|TRBV6-1|TRBJ1-1|14
ASSEAWRQAVREAF
>-|TRBV7-9|TRBJ2-6|17
ASSPGWGRVTSGANVLT
>TRBD1|TRBV11-3|TRBJ2-2|13
ASSLRQGSTGELF
>TRBD1|TRBV10-3|TRBJ2-5|12
AIRDREYQETQY
>TRBD2|TRBV9|TRBJ2-3|15
ASSARGGGSSTDTQY
>-|TRBV3-1|TRBJ1-2|15
ASSQDRGGTGRRGYT
>-|TRBV9|TRBJ2-5|11
ASSARQGESQY
>-|TRBV9|-|11
ASSPTIQETQF
>-|TRBV7-2|TRBJ1-2|12
ASSLVGGGHGYT
>TRBD1|TRBV3-1|TRBJ1-6|14
ASSREYGRGGSPLH
>-|TRBV25-1|TRBJ2-6|13
ASSPPAGGANVLT
>-|TRBV5-1|TRBJ2-5|12
ASSSSGQRETQY
>-|TRBV7-9|TRBJ1-3|12
ASSLSGHGNTIY
>TRBD2|TRBV5-1|TRBJ2-3|15
ASSSGTSGGPGDTQY
>-|TRBV5-1|TRBJ1-6|13
ASSLGGRGESPLH
>-|TRBV10-3|TRBJ2-5|9
AISEGSTQY
>TRBD2|TRBV20-1|TRBJ2-3|14
SARRGTSSDLFTQY
>-|TRBV5-1|TRBJ2-3|13
ASSPGWGSTDTQY
>TRBD1|TRBV5-1|TRBJ1-6|13
ASSPTGIENSPLH
>-|TRBV7-2|TRBJ2-1|14
ASSLALASSYNEQF
>TRBD2|TRBV7-8|TRBJ2-5|16
ASSSLSPWRGSQETQY
>TRBD1|TRBV20-1|TRBJ1-1|12
SAGDRVVNTEAF
>TRBD1|TRBV4-2|TRBJ1-2|13
ASSQGQGQSYGYT
>TRBD2|TRBV11-2|TRBJ2-1|12
ASSQGLVWDEQF
>TRBD2|TRBV11-3|TRBJ2-1|17
ASSLDRDPAGGEVNEQF
>-|TRBV5-1|TRBJ1-1|13
ASSSALTGNTEAF
>TRBD1|TRBV20-1|TRBJ1-1|17
SALPVGSGTVTMNTEAF
>-|TRBV19|TRBJ1-6|12
ATAPLTDNSPLH
>TRBD2|TRBV20-1|TRBJ2-3|11
SASSGSTDTQY
>TRBD1|TRBV10-3|TRBJ1-1|13
AIIPTGGMDTEAF
>-|TRBV7-2|TRBJ2-3|13
ASSSNRPSTDTQY
>-|TRBV20-1|TRBJ2-5|12
SARDIQFQETQY
>-|TRBV19|TRBJ2-3|11
ASSTPGTDTQY